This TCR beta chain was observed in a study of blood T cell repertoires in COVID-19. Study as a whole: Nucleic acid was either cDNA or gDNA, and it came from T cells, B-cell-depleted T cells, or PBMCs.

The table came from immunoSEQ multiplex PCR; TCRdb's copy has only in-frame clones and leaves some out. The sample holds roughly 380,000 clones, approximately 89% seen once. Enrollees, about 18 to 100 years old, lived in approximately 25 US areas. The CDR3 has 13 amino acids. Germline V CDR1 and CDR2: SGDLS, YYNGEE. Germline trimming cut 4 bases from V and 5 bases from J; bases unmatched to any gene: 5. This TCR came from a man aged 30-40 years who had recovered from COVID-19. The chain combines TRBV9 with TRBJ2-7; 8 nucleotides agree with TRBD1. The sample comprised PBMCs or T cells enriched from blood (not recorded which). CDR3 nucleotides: TGTGCCAGCAGCTTTAAGACAGGGGACGAGCAGTACTTC. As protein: CASSFKTGDEQYF.